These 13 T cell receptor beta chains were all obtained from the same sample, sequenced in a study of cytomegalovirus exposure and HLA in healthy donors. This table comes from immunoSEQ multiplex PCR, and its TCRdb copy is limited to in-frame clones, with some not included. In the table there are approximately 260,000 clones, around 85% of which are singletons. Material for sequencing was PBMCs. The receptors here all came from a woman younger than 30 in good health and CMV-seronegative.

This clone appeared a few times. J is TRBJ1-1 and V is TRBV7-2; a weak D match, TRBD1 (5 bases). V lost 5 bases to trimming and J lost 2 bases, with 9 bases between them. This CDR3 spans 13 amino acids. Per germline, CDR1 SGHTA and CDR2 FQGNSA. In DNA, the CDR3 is TGTGCCAGCAGCCTGACAGTTAACACTGAAGCTTTCTTT. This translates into CASSLTVNTEAFF.

Here the CDR3 DNA reads TGTGCCTGGAGTGTAACGGGAGTGGGGAAGGCTGAAGCTTTCTTT. It encodes CAWSVTGVGKAEAFF. This sequence joins TRBV30 and TRBJ1-1; the D is unclear. CDR3 length equals 15 residues. Germline V gene sequence: CDR1 GTSNPN, CDR2 SVGIG (reference sequence). V was pared by 0 bases and J by 6 bases, with 17 bases between.

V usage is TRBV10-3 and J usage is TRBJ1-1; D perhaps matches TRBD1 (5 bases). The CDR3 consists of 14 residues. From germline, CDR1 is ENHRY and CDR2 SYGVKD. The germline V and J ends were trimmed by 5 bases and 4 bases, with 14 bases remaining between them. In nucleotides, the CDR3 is TGTGCCATCAGTTTCCGGGGGGAAGTCACTGAAGCTTTCTTT. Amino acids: CAISFRGEVTEAFF.

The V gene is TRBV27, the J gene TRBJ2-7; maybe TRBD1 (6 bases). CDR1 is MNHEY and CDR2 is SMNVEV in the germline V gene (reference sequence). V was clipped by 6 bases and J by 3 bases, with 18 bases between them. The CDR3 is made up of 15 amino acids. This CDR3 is CASSRLDSPLYEQYF. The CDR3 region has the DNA TGTGCCAGCAGCCGCTTGGACAGCCCTCTCTACGAGCAGTACTTC.

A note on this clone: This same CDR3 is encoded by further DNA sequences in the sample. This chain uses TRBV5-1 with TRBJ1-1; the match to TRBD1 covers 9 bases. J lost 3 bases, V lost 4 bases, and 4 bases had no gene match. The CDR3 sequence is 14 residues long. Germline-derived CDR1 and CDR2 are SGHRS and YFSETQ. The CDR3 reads CASSPRTGDTEAFF. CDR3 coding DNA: TGCGCCAGCAGCCCCCGGACAGGGGACACTGAAGCTTTCTTT.

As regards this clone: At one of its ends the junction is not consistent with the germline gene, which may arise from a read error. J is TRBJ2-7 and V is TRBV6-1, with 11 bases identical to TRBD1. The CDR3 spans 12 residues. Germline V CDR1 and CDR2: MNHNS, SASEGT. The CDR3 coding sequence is TGTGCCAGCAATCTTTCCCGGGACAGGGGGTCCTTC. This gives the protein CASNLSRDRGSF.

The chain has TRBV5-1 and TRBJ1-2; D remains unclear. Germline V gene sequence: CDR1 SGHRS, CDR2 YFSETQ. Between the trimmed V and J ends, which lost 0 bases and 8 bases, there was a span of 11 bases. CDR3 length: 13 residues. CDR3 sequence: CASSLGGKAGYTF. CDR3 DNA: TGCGCCAGCAGCTTGGGAGGGAAGGCCGGCTACACCTTC.

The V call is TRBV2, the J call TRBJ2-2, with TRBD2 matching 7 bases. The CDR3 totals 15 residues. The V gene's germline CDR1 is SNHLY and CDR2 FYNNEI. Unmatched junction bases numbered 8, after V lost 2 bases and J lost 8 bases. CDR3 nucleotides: TGTGCCAGCAGTGAACAGGGACTATCTGGGGGGGAGCTGTTTTTT. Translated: CASSEQGLSGGELFF.

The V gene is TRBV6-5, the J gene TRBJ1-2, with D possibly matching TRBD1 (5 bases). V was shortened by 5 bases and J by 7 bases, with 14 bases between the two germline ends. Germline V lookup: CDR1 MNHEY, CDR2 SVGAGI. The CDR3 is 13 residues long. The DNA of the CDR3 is TGTGCCAGCAGTCCTCCCGCAGGGCTTGGCTACACCTTC. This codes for CASSPPAGLGYTF.

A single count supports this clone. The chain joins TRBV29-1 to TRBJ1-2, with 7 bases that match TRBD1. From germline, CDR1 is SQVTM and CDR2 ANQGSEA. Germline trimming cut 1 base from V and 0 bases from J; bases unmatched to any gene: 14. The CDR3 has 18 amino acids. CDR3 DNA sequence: TGCAGCGTTGAAGGCAATCTAAGGGGGCGGAAAACTAACTATGGCTACACCTTC. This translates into CSVEGNLRGRKTNYGYTF.

CDR3 loop: CASSSGLAVDLSTDTQYF. The CDR3 nucleotides read TGTGCCAGCAGCTCAGGACTAGCGGTAGACCTTAGCACAGATACGCAGTATTTT. V gene TRBV7-6 combines with J gene TRBJ2-3, with TRBD2 matching over 10 bases. The trim removed 4 bases at V and 0 bases at J, leaving 10 bases unmatched. Germline V CDR1 and CDR2: SGHVS, FNYEAQ. There are 18 residues in the CDR3.

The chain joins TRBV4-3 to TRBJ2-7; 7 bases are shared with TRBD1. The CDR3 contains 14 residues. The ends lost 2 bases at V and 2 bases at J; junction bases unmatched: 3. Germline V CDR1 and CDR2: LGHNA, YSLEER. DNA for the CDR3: TGCGCCAGCAGCCAACCCGGGACAGCCTACGAGCAGTACTTC. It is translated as CASSQPGTAYEQYF.

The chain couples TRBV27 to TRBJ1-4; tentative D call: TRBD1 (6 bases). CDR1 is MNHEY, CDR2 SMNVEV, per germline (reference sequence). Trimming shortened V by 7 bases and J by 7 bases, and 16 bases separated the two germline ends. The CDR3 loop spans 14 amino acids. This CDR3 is CASTKRGLSEKLFF. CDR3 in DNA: TGTGCCAGCACCAAGCGGGGGCTGAGTGAAAAACTGTTTTTT.